Only one count was recorded for the clone carrying this T cell receptor beta chain. What it recognizes is unknown. These data belong to a study of shared clonotypes between healthy human individuals. About the study: The plates for each donor numbered three CD4 naive, three CD4 memory, two CD8 naive and one CD8 memory. Study outcomes and limitations: Naive subsets generally exceeded memory subsets in estimated richness. Sampling was confined to blood; repertoires within tissues likely differ.

Sequencing used immunoSEQ multiplex PCR; TCRdb keeps in-frame clones, though not all of them. The table lists 2 million to 2.5 million clones, 90% to 95% of them singletons. This CDR3 is built from 17 residues. Per the germline V gene, CDR1 is SGHNT and CDR2 is YYREEE (reference sequence). The J segment lost 7 bases and the V segment lost 4 bases, leaving 19 bases of the junction unmatched. Naive CD8 cells, CD45RO-negative and positively selected for CCR7, excluded terminally differentiated effector memory CD45RA+ cells. Donors, healthy HIV-negative adults, lacked recent acute infections or vaccinations.

Source material: naive CD8+ T cells from PBMCs. This receptor was identified in a man younger than 30 in good health. Some clones in this sample may be carry-over from other donors' samples. The V call is TRBV5-4, the J call TRBJ1-2; 7 bases agree with TRBD1. CDR3 loop: CASSGRDRNFAPLGYTF. In DNA, the CDR3 is TGTGCCAGCAGCGGGCGGGACAGAAACTTCGCCCCCCTTGGCTACACCTTC.